These T cell receptor beta chains were read from a single sample in a study of response to subunit inactivated influenza vaccine. TCRdb independently ran MiXCR on the RT-PCR reads; one entry per CDR3 protein. Among 800,000 or so distinct CDR3 sequences listed, approximately 22% were seen once. The sequences come from PBMCs from blood, collected approximately 5 days after vaccination. These receptors all come from a man aged 50 to 60 who received an inactivated influenza vaccine. The CDR3 runs from the conserved cysteine through the conserved F or W.

TRBV7-9	TRBJ2-1	CASGQAGPTLKQFF
TRBV12-3/TRBV12-4	TRBJ2-7	CASSAPGRLYEQYF
TRBV7-2	TRBJ2-1	CASSRIPGQGNEQFF
TRBV15	TRBJ1-5	CATSRVSGVQPQHF
TRBV10-3	TRBJ2-2	CAIRGGTNTGELFF
TRBV29-1	TRBJ2-1	CSVVLGYEQFF
TRBV12-3/TRBV12-4	TRBJ2-3	CASSPGGTQYF
TRBV12-3/TRBV12-4	TRBJ1-3	CASSLALGRGNTIYF
TRBV18	TRBJ2-1	CASSPRPSGGAAEQFF
TRBV4-2	TRBJ2-4	CASSQAAGTKNIQYF
TRBV28	TRBJ2-7	CASSTQGIGSYEQYF
TRBV11-2	TRBJ2-7	CASSPWGTGRYEQYF
TRBV20-1	TRBJ2-3	CSASWALSTDTQYF
TRBV5-1	TRBJ2-3	CASSVDGTDTQYF
TRBV7-2	TRBJ2-7	CASSSTQGTEQYF
TRBV5-1	TRBJ2-3	CASSLANGVAAASTDTQYF
TRBV18	TRBJ2-7	CASSPLPTGAYYEQYF
TRBV20-1	TRBJ2-7	CSARDHRANEQYF
TRBV5-1	TRBJ2-6	CASRTSGANVLTF
TRBV2	TRBJ2-7	CASSDGAGSYEQYF
TRBV3-1	TRBJ2-1	CASSHPLTPSGTNRPYNEQFF
TRBV7-8	TRBJ2-3	CASSSLSAGGHLDTQYF
TRBV11-2	TRBJ2-6	CASSLGFLDRKTSWANVLTF
TRBV7-2	TRBJ1-2	CASSLTSGGTGVDGYTF
TRBV6-2/TRBV6-3	TRBJ2-7	CASSYERGTGEPYEQYF
TRBV5-5	TRBJ2-5	CASSSIGGSVETQYF
TRBV20-1	TRBJ2-7	CSATGTPRAYEQYF
TRBV6-4	TRBJ2-2	CASSLQGARNTGELFF
TRBV15	TRBJ2-4	CATSRENAPASMAKNIQYF
TRBV7-8	TRBJ2-3	CASSLLGGSGSTDTQYF
TRBV3-1	TRBJ2-1	CASSQGRHSYNEQFF
TRBV7-2	TRBJ2-7	CASSWSGTSGTSYEQYF
TRBV7-2	TRBJ2-5	CASSSVGLWAF
TRBV5-1	TRBJ2-7	CASSVGDYEQYF
TRBV10-3	TRBJ2-1	CAISEATSGIFF
TRBV24-1	TRBJ2-3	CATSDNPGTSFSTDTQYF
TRBV4-2	TRBJ2-5	CASSQDVTAVQETQYF
TRBV28	TRBJ2-2	CASSDFTGELFF
TRBV9	TRBJ2-4	CASSVGGNLAKNIQYF
TRBV12-3/TRBV12-4	TRBJ1-2	CASSSRRARVRGYTF
TRBV2	TRBJ2-3	CASSSEGGGTDTQYF
TRBV28	TRBJ1-6	CASSPRWGWSSYNSLLHF